This TCR beta chain came from a study of control samples from healthy donors and cancer patients. The assay was immunoSEQ multiplex PCR, and TCRdb's table has in-frame clones only and misses some. The table lists some 190,000 clones. The CDR3 extends over 15 amino acids. The junction had 5 bases not matched to a gene; V was cut back by 5 bases and J by 5 bases. Germline assignment: CDR1 MNHEY and CDR2 SVGAGI. The TCR sequence derives from a woman aged 30 to 39 in good health. This chain joins TRBV6-5 and TRBJ2-1; TRBD1 aligns across 11 bases. The sequenced sample was blood. This CDR3 is CASSRDRGINNEQFF. CDR3 coding DNA: TGTGCCAGCAGTCGGGACAGGGGGATCAACAATGAGCAGTTCTTC.